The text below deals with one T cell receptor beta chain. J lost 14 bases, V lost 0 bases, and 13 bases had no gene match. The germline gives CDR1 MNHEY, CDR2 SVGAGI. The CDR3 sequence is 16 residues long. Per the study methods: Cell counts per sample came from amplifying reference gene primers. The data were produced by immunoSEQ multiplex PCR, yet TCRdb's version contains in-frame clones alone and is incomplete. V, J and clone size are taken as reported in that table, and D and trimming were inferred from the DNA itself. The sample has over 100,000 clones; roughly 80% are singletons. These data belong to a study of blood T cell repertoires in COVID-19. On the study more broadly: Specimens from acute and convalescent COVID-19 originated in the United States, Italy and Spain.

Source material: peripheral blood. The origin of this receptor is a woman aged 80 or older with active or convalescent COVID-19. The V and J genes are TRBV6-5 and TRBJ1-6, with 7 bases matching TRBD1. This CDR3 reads CASSYSMQGDSRALHF. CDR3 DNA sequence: TGTGCCAGCAGTTACTCGATGCAGGGGGACAGTAGGGCCCTCCACTTT.